The text below deals with one T cell receptor beta chain. Combining a sample-barcoded 5' primer with a J-beta primer mix, a second PCR ran for about 6 to 12 cycles. A single record per CDR3 protein comes from TCRdb applying MiXCR to the 5' RACE reads. In the table there are about 1,000,000 distinct CDR3 sequences, around 45% of which are singletons. Every sample yielded at least 6.5 million isolated PBMCs. This entry comes from a study of blood T cells in healthy people across ages. The CDR3 has 12 residues. Germline V gene data show CDR1 as MDHEN and CDR2 as SYDVKM. With 7 bases removed from V and 1 base from J, the gap between germline ends came to 7 bases.

The source material was blood. The receptor was derived from a woman between 55 and 75 years old in good health. The chain combines TRBV28 with TRBJ1-1; unclear D gene. The CDR3 sequence is CASTWRNTEAFF. CDR3 DNA sequence: TGTGCCAGCACCTGGAGGAACACTGAAGCTTTCTTT.